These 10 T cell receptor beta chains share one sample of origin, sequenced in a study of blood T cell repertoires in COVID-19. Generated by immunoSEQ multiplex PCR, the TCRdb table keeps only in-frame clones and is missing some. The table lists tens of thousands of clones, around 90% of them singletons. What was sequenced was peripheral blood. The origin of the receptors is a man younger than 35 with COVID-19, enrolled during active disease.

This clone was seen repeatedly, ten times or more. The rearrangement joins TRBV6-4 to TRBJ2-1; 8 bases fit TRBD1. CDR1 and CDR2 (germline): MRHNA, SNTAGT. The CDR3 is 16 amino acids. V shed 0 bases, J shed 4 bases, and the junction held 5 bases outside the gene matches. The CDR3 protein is CASSDSPTGAYNEQFF. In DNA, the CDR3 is TGTGCCAGCAGTGACTCCCCGACAGGGGCGTACAATGAGCAGTTCTTC.

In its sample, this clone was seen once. CDR3 in amino acids: CASSPGTSGPSGELFF. CDR3 coding DNA: TGTGCCAGCAGCCCCGGGACTAGCGGGCCGTCAGGGGAGCTGTTTTTT. The chain is built from TRBV11-3 and TRBJ2-2, with 12 positions matching TRBD2. This CDR3 has 16 amino acids. Trimming removed 5 bases from V and 8 bases from J; junction bases left unmatched: 9. In germline, CDR1 is SGHNT, CDR2 YENEEA.

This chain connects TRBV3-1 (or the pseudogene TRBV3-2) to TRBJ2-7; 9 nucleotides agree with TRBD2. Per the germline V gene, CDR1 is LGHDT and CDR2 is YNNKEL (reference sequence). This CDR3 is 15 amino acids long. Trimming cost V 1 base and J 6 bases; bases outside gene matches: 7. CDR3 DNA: TGTGCCAGCAGCCAAGGGCCTAGCGGGACTTTCGAGCAGTACTTC. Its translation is CASSQGPSGTFEQYF.

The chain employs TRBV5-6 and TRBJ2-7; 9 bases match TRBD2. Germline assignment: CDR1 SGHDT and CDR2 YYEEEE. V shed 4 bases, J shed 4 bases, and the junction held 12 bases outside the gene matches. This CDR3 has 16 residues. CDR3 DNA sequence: TGTGCCAGCAGCCCCTCCCGGCTAGCGGGATGGTACGAGCAGTACTTC. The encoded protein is CASSPSRLAGWYEQYF.

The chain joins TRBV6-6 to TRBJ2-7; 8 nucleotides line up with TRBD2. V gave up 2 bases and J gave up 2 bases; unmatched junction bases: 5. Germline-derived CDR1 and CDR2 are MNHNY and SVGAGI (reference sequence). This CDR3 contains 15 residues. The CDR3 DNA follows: TGTGCCAGCAGTTACCACAGCGGGAGCACCTACGAGCAGTACTTC. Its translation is CASSYHSGSTYEQYF.

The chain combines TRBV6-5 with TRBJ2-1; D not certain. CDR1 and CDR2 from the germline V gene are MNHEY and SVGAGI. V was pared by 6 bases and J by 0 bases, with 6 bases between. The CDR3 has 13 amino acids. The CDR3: CASRAPSYNEQFF. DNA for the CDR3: TGTGCCAGCAGAGCGCCCTCCTACAATGAGCAGTTCTTC.

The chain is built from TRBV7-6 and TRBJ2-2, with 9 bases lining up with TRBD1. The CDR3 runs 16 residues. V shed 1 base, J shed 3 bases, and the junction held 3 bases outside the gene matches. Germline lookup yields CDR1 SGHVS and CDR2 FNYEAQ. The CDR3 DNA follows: TGTGCCAGCAGCTTAGAACAGGGGGCATACACCGGGGAGCTGTTTTTT. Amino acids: CASSLEQGAYTGELFF.

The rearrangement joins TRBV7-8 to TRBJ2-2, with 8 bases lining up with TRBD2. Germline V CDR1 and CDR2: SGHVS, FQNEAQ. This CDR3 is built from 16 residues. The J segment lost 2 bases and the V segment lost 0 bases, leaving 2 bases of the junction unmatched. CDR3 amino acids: CASSLASGGNTGELFF. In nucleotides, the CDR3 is TGTGCCAGCAGCTTAGCCAGCGGGGGTAACACCGGGGAGCTGTTTTTT.

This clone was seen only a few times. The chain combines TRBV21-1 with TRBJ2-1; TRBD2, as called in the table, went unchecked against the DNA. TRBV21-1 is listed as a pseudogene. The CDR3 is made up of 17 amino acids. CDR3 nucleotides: TGTGCCAGCAGCAAACCCCCGAGCGGGAGGACCTACAATGAGCAGTTCTTC. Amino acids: CASSKPPSGRTYNEQFF.

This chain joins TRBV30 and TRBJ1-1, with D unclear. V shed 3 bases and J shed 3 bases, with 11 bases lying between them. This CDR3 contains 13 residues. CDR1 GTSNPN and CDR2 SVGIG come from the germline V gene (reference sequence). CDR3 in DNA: TGTGCCTGGAGGCGTCCCTCACACACTGAAGCTTTCTTT. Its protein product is CAWRRPSHTEAFF.